These 4 T cell receptor beta chains were all obtained from the same sample, sequenced in a study of T cells in Graves' hyperthyroidism and ophthalmopathy (dated by TCRdb to between 2018 and 2020). The library was built by means of multiplex PCR. Sequenced on an Illumina HiSeq 2000. The TCR beta CDR3 regions were amplified from RNA transcripts. A first-round RT-PCR of the TCR CDR3 used the HTBI primer set with the Qiagen OneStep RT-PCR kit. TCRdb applied fastp at Q25 and MiXCR to the public reads, then kept only in-frame beta chains. Rows with one shared CDR3 protein collapse into an entry with the most common genes and DNA. This sample has some 700,000 distinct CDR3 sequences in its table, and around 15% of those were observed once. The ten largest clones add up to about a sixth of the sample. The sequenced sample was blood. Receptors originate from a man in his fifties or sixties with Graves' hyperthyroidism.

This clonotype was detected ten times or more. The chain carries TRBV28 and TRBJ1-2; D uncertain. Germline lookup yields CDR1 MDHEN and CDR2 SYDVKM. The CDR3 runs to 13 residues. V was clipped by 7 bases and J by 6 bases, with 15 bases between them. Here the CDR3 reads CASTSRQKDGYTF. The CDR3 coding sequence is TGTGCCAGCACTTCCAGGCAGAAAGATGGCTACACCTTC.

In this sample, this clonotype turned up many times. The chain links TRBV12-3 or TRBV12-4 to TRBJ2-3; TRBD2 matches 11 bases. The J segment lost 5 bases and the V segment lost 9 bases, leaving 10 bases of the junction unmatched. The CDR3 loop spans 15 amino acids. CDR3 sequence reads: CASSRLAGKVDTQYF. CDR3 coding DNA: TGTGCCAGTTCCAGACTAGCGGGAAAGGTAGATACGCAGTATTTT.

The chain combines TRBV3-1 with TRBJ2-1; the match to TRBD2 covers 12 bases. The CDR3 totals 15 residues. V lost 1 base, J lost 5 bases, and 0 bases stayed unmatched. Per the germline V gene, CDR1 is LGHDT and CDR2 is YNNKEL (reference sequence). CDR3 in amino acids: CASSQGLAGDNEQFF. CDR3 sequence (DNA): TGTGCCAGCAGCCAAGGACTAGCGGGAGACAATGAGCAGTTCTTC.

In nucleotides, the CDR3 is TGTGCCAGCAGCACCAGAGGGGGTTCCTACAATGAGCAGTTCTTC. The encoded protein is CASSTRGGSYNEQFF. V usage is TRBV7-3 and J usage is TRBJ2-1; maybe TRBD1 (6 bases). Germline V lookup: CDR1 SGHTA, CDR2 FQGTGA. The CDR3 has 15 amino acids. Trimming cost V 5 bases and J 1 base, with 12 bases left between them.